The T cell receptor (beta chain) described here comes from a study of siplizumab effects on memory and regulatory T cells. Study-wide results and caveats: Naive T cells looked more diverse than memory cells and looked like major alloresponse contributors. No functional test confirmed suppression by proliferating siplizumab-culture Tregs. Unstimulated subsets accounted for the mapping of only a minor share of the clones that were alloreactive.

About this clone itself: Its antigen remains unknown.

V gave up 3 bases and J gave up 1 base, with 9 bases separating them. From germline, CDR1 is MDHEN and CDR2 SYDVKM. The CDR3 has 14 amino acids. Approximately 100,000 TCR templates per sample were sequenced. Assay used: immunoSEQ multiplex PCR; TCRdb lists only in-frame clones, some missing. The sample consists of approximately 100,000 clones, 94% of them appearing once. Sequences were obtained from Tregs sorted from blood. The chain couples TRBV28 to TRBJ1-1; D remains unclear. The source of this sequence is a human donor in good health. The CDR3 reads CASSFLRRNTEAFF. For the CDR3, the DNA is TGTGCCAGCAGTTTTCTTCGAAGGAACACTGAAGCTTTCTTT.